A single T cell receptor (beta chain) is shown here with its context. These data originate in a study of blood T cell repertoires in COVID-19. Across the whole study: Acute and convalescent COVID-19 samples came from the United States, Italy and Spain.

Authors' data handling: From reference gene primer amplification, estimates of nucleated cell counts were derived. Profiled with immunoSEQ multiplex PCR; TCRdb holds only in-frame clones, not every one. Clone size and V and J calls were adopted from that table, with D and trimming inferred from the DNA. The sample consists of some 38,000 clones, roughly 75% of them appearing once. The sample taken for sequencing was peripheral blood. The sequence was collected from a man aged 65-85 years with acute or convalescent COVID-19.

CDR3 sequence (DNA): TGTGCCAGCAGTGCCGCTAGCGGGGGGGCCATTGAGACCCAGTACTTC. Protein: CASSAASGGAIETQYF. This sequence joins TRBV6-4 and TRBJ2-5; 12 bases are shared with TRBD2. This CDR3 has 16 residues. Germline V gene sequence: CDR1 MRHNA, CDR2 SNTAGT. Unmatched junction bases numbered 8, after V lost 4 bases and J lost 5 bases.